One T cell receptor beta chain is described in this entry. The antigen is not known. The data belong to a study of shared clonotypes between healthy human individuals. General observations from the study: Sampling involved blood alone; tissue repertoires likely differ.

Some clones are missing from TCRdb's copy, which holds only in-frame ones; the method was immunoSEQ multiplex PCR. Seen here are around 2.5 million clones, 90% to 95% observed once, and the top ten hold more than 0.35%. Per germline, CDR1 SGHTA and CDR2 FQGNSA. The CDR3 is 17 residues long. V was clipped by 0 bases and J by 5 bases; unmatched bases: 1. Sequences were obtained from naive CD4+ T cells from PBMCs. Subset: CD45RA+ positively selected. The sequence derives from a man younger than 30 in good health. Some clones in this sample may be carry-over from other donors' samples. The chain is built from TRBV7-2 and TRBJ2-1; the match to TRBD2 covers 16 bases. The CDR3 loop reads CASSLAGLAGGDNEQFF. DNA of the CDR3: TGTGCCAGCAGCTTAGCGGGACTAGCGGGAGGGGACAATGAGCAGTTCTTC.